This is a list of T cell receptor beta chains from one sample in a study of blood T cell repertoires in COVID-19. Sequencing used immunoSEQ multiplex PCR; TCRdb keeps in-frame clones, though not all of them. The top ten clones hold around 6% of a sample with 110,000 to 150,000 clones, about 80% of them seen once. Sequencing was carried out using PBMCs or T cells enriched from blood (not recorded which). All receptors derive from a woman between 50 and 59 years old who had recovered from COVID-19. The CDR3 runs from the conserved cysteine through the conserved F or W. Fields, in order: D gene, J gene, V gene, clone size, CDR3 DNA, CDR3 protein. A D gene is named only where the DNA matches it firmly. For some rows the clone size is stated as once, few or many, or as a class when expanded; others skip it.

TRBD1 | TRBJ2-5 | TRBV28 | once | TGTGCCAGCAGTCCCTCGGACAGGGAAGAGACCCAGTACTTC | CASSPSDREETQYF
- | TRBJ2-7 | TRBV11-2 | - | TGTGCCAGCAGCTTAGAACTAATAACCTACGAGCAGTACTTC | CASSLELITYEQYF
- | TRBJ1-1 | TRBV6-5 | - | TGTGCCAGCAGTCTTGCGACGGGGAGCACTGAAGCTTTCTTT | CASSLATGSTEAFF
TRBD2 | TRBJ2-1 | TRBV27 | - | TGTGCCAGCAGTCCAGCGGGGGGGACCTACAGTGAGCAGTTCTTC | CASSPAGGTYSEQFF
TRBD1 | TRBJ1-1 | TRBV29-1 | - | TGCAGCGTCGTGGGACAGGCGAACACTGAAGCTTTCTTT | CSVVGQANTEAFF
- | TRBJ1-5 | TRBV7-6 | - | TGTGCCAGCAGCCCCGCCAGGAATCAGCCCCAGCATTTT | CASSPARNQPQHF
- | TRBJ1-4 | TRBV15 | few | TGTGCCACCAGCGGCAGGTCCGAGGGACTGTTTTTT | CATSGRSEGLFF
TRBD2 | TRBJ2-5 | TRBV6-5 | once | TGTGCCAGCAGCGCAGCGGGGGCGGAGACCCAGTACTTC | CASSAAGAETQYF
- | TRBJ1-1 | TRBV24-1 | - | TGTGCCACCAGTGGACCGGGTGTCATGAACACTGAAGCTTTCTTT | CATSGPGVMNTEAFF
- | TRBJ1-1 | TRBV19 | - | TGTGCCAGTATTTCCCAGGGAGGAATGAACACTGAAGCTTTCTTT | CASISQGGMNTEAFF
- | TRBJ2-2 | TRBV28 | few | TGTGCCAGCAGCCCTACTTTCGGGGGGAACACCGGGGAGCTGTTTTTT | CASSPTFGGNTGELFF
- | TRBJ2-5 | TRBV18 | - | TGTGCCAGCTCACCAGTAGCTTTAAGGAAGGGGCAAGAGACCCAGTACTTC | CASSPVALRKGQETQYF
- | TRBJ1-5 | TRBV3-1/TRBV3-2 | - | TGTGCCAGCAGCCACGGGACAAGGGGTCAGCCCCAGCATTTT | CASSHGTRGQPQHF
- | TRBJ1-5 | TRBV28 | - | TGTGCCAGCAGTTTCGGAACAGGTCCGGTATCAGAGCCCCAGCATTTT | CASSFGTGPVSEPQHF
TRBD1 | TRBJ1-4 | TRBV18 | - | TGTGCCAGCTCACCAACGATTGGGACAGCGTCGACCATAAATGAAAAACTGTTTTTT | CASSPTIGTASTINEKLFF
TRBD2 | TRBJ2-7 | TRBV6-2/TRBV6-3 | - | TGTGCCAGCAGTTACTGGGTCCGGGGGGGTTCGCGTTTACCCTCCTACGAGCAGTACTTC | CASSYWVRGGSRLPSYEQYF
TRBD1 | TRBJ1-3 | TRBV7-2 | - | TGTGCCAGCAGCTTAGGACAGGGGGCCGCTGGAAACACCATATATTTT | CASSLGQGAAGNTIYF
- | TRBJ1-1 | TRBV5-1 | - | TGCGCCAGCGCCCTGGGGCCCGGAACTGAAGCTTTCTTT | CASALGPGTEAFF
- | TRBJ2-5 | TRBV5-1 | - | TGCGCCAGCAGCGAACTCGCACAGGCCCTAAAAGAGACCCAGTACTTC | CASSELAQALKETQYF
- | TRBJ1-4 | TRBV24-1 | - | TGTGCCACCAGTGTAGGGGCACCTAATGAAAAACTGTTTTTT | CATSVGAPNEKLFF
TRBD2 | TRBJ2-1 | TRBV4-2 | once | TGTGCCAGCAGCCCCCTGCTAGCGGGAAGTGAGCAGTTCTTC | CASSPLLAGSEQFF
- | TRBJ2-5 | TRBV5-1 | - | TGCGCCAGCAGCTTCCCGACAGAGCCGATGACCCAGTACTTC | CASSFPTEPMTQYF
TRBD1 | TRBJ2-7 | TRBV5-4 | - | TGTGCCAGCAGCGACCGGGACAGGGGGCTTTTGAGAGAGCAGTACTTC | CASSDRDRGLLREQYF